What follows describes a single T cell receptor (beta chain). Patients affected by ophthalmopathy presented a Clinical Activity Score of at least 3, a NOSPECS grade of at least 4, and disease duration below 3 months. This entry belongs to a study of T cells in Graves' hyperthyroidism and ophthalmopathy. RNA transcripts yielded amplified TCR beta CDR3 regions. When the TCR CDR3 underwent first-round RT-PCR, the HTBI primer set was used. MiXCR, applied by TCRdb to the multiplex PCR reads, yields one record per CDR3 protein. This table has 400,000 to 500,000 distinct CDR3 sequences, roughly 14% appearing once. In germline, CDR1 is SEHNR, CDR2 FQNEAQ (reference sequence). This CDR3 is 16 amino acids long. J gave up 5 bases and V 0 bases, and 8 bases lay outside the gene matches.

Material: blood. The chain has TRBV7-9 and TRBJ2-5, with TRBD1 matching over 8 bases. The origin of this receptor is a man between 18 and 35 years old with Graves' ophthalmopathy. The CDR3 spells CASSLAGDRWPETQYF. DNA of the CDR3: TGTGCCAGCAGCTTAGCAGGGGACAGGTGGCCCGAGACCCAGTACTTC.